The 18 T cell receptor beta chains below come from one sample, sequenced in a study of cytomegalovirus exposure and HLA in healthy donors. Use of 60 Vbeta and 13 Jbeta primers characterized the PCR. Clones were sequenced by immunoSEQ multiplex PCR, and TCRdb holds only the in-frame ones, with some missing. This sample has about 200,000 clones, with approximately 80% found just once. The sequenced material came from PBMCs. These receptors all stem from a man in his forties in good health and CMV-seropositive.

This clone was counted a few times. The CDR3 nucleotides read TGTGCCAGCAGCCAAGGAACGGCTAGCGGGGGTGGCACAGATACGCAGTATTTT. Translation gives CASSQGTASGGGTDTQYF. The genes are TRBV4-2 and TRBJ2-3; 10 bases are a match to TRBD2. This CDR3 region has 18 residues. With 1 base clipped from V and 1 base from J, the junction kept 8 bases outside the gene matches. Germline loops: CDR1 LGHNA, CDR2 YNFKEQ.

The chain recombines TRBV27 with TRBJ2-7, with D maybe TRBD1 (6 bases). V lost 4 bases and J 2 bases, leaving 9 bases between the germline ends. Per germline, CDR1 MNHEY and CDR2 SMNVEV (reference sequence). The CDR3 extends over 13 amino acids. The CDR3 reads CASSYRVAYEQYF. The CDR3 DNA follows: TGTGCCAGCAGTTACAGGGTGGCCTACGAGCAGTACTTC.

The J gene is TRBJ1-5, the V gene TRBV7-5. TRBV7-5 is an annotated pseudogene. This CDR3 spans 14 amino acids. CDR3 loop: CVRSSRGGDQPQHF. CDR3 DNA sequence: TGTGTCAGAAGCTCGCGGGGCGGGGATCAGCCCCAGCATTTT.

The chain combines TRBV5-4 with TRBJ2-7; 8 bases are shared with TRBD1. Germline V gene data show CDR1 as SGHNT and CDR2 as YYREEE (reference sequence). The length of the CDR3 is 15 residues. Germline trimming cut 0 bases from V and 3 bases from J; bases unmatched to any gene: 5. CDR3 in amino acids: CASSLARQGIYEQYF. The CDR3 nucleotides read TGTGCCAGCAGCTTGGCGAGACAGGGGATCTACGAGCAGTACTTC.

The rearrangement uses TRBV5-3 and TRBJ2-7, with no clear D. TRBV5-3 belongs to the ORF category, with a function that is uncertain. The CDR3 length is 10 residues. V was cut by 8 bases and J by 1 base, with 4 bases left in between. Written as DNA, the CDR3 is TGTGCCAGGAGATCCTACGAGCAGTACTTC. Encoded protein: CARRSYEQYF.

The chain couples TRBV5-4 to TRBJ1-6; the D gene is possibly TRBD1 (5 bases). Trimming pared 4 bases from V and 1 base from J, leaving 12 bases between. CDR1 and CDR2 from the germline V gene are SGHNT and YYREEE (reference sequence). The CDR3 runs to 16 residues. The CDR3 region has the DNA TGTGCCAGCAGCACGGCCACAGGTTCCTATAATTCACCCCTCCACTTT. This codes for CASSTATGSYNSPLHF.

The genes are TRBV7-8 and TRBJ2-3; 8 nucleotides agree with TRBD1. V dropped 2 bases and J dropped 6; count of bases not matched to a gene: 10. The CDR3 contains 16 residues. The germline CDR1 and CDR2 sequences are SGHVS and FQNEAQ. CDR3 nucleotides: TGTGCCAGCAGCTTAAGGTCTCAGGGGGCCCGGGATACGCAGTATTTT. This translates into CASSLRSQGARDTQYF. Full variable domain (missing parts from reference TRBV7-8 and TRBJ2-3): GAGVSQSPRYKVAKRGQDVALRCDPISGHVSLFWYQQALGQGPEFLTYFQNEAQLDKSGLPSDRFFAERPEGSVSTLKIQRTQQEDSAVYLCASSLRSQGARDTQYFGPGTRLTVL.

This rearrangement joins TRBV6-5 to TRBJ2-7; 9 nucleotides match TRBD1. V trimming: 6 bases; J trimming: 2 bases; junction bases outside the gene matches: 5. The CDR3 consists of 14 residues. CDR1 and CDR2 from the germline V gene are MNHEY and SVGAGI. DNA for the CDR3: TGTGCCAGCAGAGCCGGGACAGGGACCTACGAGCAGTACTTC. Translating gives CASRAGTGTYEQYF.

The chain couples TRBV28 to TRBJ2-7; D gene ambiguous. The V gene lost 5 bases and the J gene lost 6 bases, with 11 bases spanning the gap. Looked up from germline, CDR1 is MDHEN and CDR2 is SYDVKM. This CDR3 comprises 12 residues. Here the CDR3 reads CASSPTEFEQYF. Written as DNA, the CDR3 is TGTGCCAGCAGTCCAACGGAGTTCGAGCAGTACTTC.

This chain joins TRBV27 and TRBJ2-7; 7 bases map to TRBD1. Germline assignment: CDR1 MNHEY and CDR2 SMNVEV (reference sequence). The CDR3 loop spans 14 amino acids. The trim removed 6 bases at V and 4 bases at J, leaving 9 bases unmatched. CDR3 in amino acids: CASRRTGYEYEQYF. The CDR3 nucleotides read TGTGCCAGCAGAAGGACAGGATATGAGTACGAGCAGTACTTC.

This clone was seen just once. The chain is built from TRBV27 and TRBJ2-7, with D possibly being TRBD1 (6 bases). Germline V lookup: CDR1 MNHEY, CDR2 SMNVEV (reference sequence). V lost 6 bases, J lost 0 bases, and 15 bases lay in between. The CDR3 covers 15 residues. As DNA, the CDR3 is TGTGCCAGCAGGATAGGGGGTCTATTCTCCTACGAGCAGTACTTC. It encodes CASRIGGLFSYEQYF.

The genes are TRBV2 and TRBJ1-1, with 9 nucleotides matching TRBD1. V trimming: 10 bases; J trimming: 1 base; junction bases outside the gene matches: 7. Germline V gene lookup returns CDR1 SNHLY and CDR2 FYNNEI. The CDR3 length is 14 residues. CDR3 amino acids: CATGEQGANTEAFF. The CDR3 region has the DNA TGTGCCACCGGGGAACAGGGGGCGAACACTGAAGCTTTCTTT.

The CDR3 DNA sequence: TGTGCCAGCAGCTTAGGAGGAGGGGTTGGTGAAAAACTGTTTTTT. This gives the protein CASSLGGGVGEKLFF. The chain has TRBV7-2 and TRBJ1-4; TRBD1 is a possible D gene (5 bases). CDR1 is SGHTA and CDR2 is FQGNSA in the germline V gene. Trimming took 1 base from V and 7 from J, leaving 13 bases between them. The CDR3 covers 15 residues.

The chain uses TRBV4-2 and TRBJ2-5; TRBD2 aligns across 10 bases. V shed 4 bases and J 1 base; nucleotides not matched to a gene: 6. The CDR3 is made up of 16 amino acids. Germline V gene lookup returns CDR1 LGHNA and CDR2 YNFKEQ. The CDR3 coding sequence is TGTGCCAGCAGCCCTCTAGCGGGGGCCCTCCAAGAGACCCAGTACTTC. As protein: CASSPLAGALQETQYF.

This clone was recorded a few times. This chain connects TRBV6-5 to TRBJ2-7, with D perhaps TRBD2 (6 bases). Germline assignment: CDR1 MNHEY and CDR2 SVGAGI. The CDR3 spans 15 residues. The V gene lost 6 bases and the J gene lost 6 bases, with 21 bases spanning the gap. The CDR3 sequence is CASRRAGTSVTEQYF. In nucleotides, the CDR3 is TGTGCCAGCAGACGGGCCGGGACTTCCGTCACCGAGCAGTACTTC.

This clone came up a few times. This chain uses TRBV30 with TRBJ2-1; 7 nucleotides match TRBD2. The V segment lost 2 bases and the J segment 0 bases; nucleotides outside the gene matches: 4. The CDR3 is made up of 15 amino acids. CDR1 is GTSNPN, CDR2 SVGIG, per germline (reference sequence). This CDR3 reads CAWSSGGSSYNEQFF. The CDR3 DNA sequence: TGTGCCTGGAGTAGCGGCGGGAGCTCCTACAATGAGCAGTTCTTC.

The chain recombines TRBV2 with TRBJ2-1, with 7 bases that match TRBD2. This CDR3 region has 14 residues. J gave up 6 bases and V 7 bases, and 9 bases lay outside the gene matches. Per the germline V gene, CDR1 is SNHLY and CDR2 is FYNNEI. The CDR3 protein is CASTRASGSNEQFF. The CDR3 coding sequence is TGTGCCAGCACCCGGGCTAGCGGCAGCAATGAGCAGTTCTTC.

The genes are TRBV6-5 and TRBJ1-2; D is perhaps TRBD1 (6 bases). This CDR3 region has 16 residues. The V gene's germline CDR1 is MNHEY and CDR2 SVGAGI. With 0 bases removed from V and 5 bases from J, the gap between germline ends came to 16 bases. The CDR3 sequence is CASSYSRGGANYGYTF. The CDR3 DNA reads as TGTGCCAGCAGTTACTCGAGGGGGGGGGCGAATTATGGCTACACCTTC.